These T cell receptor beta chains were read from a single sample in a study of Graves' ophthalmopathy and Graves' hyperthyroidism. MiXCR, run by TCRdb on the multiplex PCR reads, gives a single entry per CDR3 protein. The sample has around 520,000 distinct CDR3 sequences, under 45% seen once. Sequences were obtained from peripheral blood or thyroid tissue (not recorded which). Source of these receptors: an adult man with Graves' hyperthyroidism. The CDR3 runs from the conserved cysteine through the conserved F or W. Each record gives: clone size, J gene, D gene, V gene, CDR3 protein, CDR3 DNA. D genes are given only for firm matches. Clone sizes are given selectively: once, few, many, or a class where the clone is expanded.

many	TRBJ1-1	.	TRBV25-1	CASKTSAPEAFF	TGTGCCAGCAAGACATCTGCCCCTGAAGCTTTCTTT
.	TRBJ1-1	TRBD1	TRBV2	CASNPDRATEAFF	TGTGCCAGCAACCCCGACAGGGCCACTGAAGCTTTCTTT
.	TRBJ1-2	.	TRBV2	CASSEGGQAIYTF	TGTGCCAGCAGTGAAGGGGGACAAGCGATATACACCTTC
many	TRBJ2-7	.	TRBV7-2	CASSLVFGEQYF	TGTGCCAGCAGCTTAGTGTTTGGGGAGCAGTACTTC
.	TRBJ1-2	TRBD1	TRBV7-9	CASSAGTDSYGYTF	TGTGCCAGCAGTGCCGGGACAGATAGCTATGGCTACACCTTC
.	TRBJ1-2	TRBD1	TRBV29-1	CSLLSDRGDGYTF	TGCAGCTTACTGTCCGACAGGGGCGATGGCTACACCTTC
.	TRBJ1-5	.	TRBV5-1	CASSLNNPSNQPQHF	TGCGCCAGCAGCCTTAATAATCCTAGCAATCAGCCCCAGCATTTT
many	TRBJ2-7	.	TRBV7-9	CASSRDGPGAYEQYF	TGTGCCAGCAGCCGCGACGGACCCGGGGCCTACGAGCAGTACTTC
few	TRBJ1-2	.	TRBV18	CASSPSPDHYGYTF	TGTGCCAGCTCACCATCCCCGGACCACTATGGCTACACCTTC
few	TRBJ1-2	TRBD1	TRBV6-5	CASASRDRDGYTF	TGTGCCAGCGCATCCCGGGACAGAGATGGCTACACCTTC
many	TRBJ2-2	.	TRBV7-9	CAIRGFANTGELFF	TGTGCCATCAGAGGGTTCGCGAACACCGGGGAGCTGTTTTTT
many	TRBJ2-7	.	TRBV12-3/TRBV12-4	CASTYSAEQYF	TGTGCCAGCACCTATAGCGCGGAGCAGTACTTC
.	TRBJ2-3	.	TRBV25-1	CASSELRGNTDTQYF	TGTGCCAGCAGTGAATTACGTGGGAACACAGATACGCAGTATTTT
.	TRBJ2-2	.	TRBV12-3/TRBV12-4	CASNFGDRPGTGELFF	TGTGCCAGCAATTTTGGGGACCGACCGGGCACCGGGGAGCTGTTTTTT
.	TRBJ1-2	.	TRBV12-3/TRBV12-4	CASSLGGGAFRGYTF	TGTGCCAGCAGTCTGGGGGGGGGCGCGTTCCGTGGCTACACCTTC
many	TRBJ2-7	.	TRBV19	CASSISGFAYEQYF	TGTGCCAGTAGTATATCTGGGTTTGCCTACGAGCAGTACTTC
.	TRBJ2-1	TRBD2	TRBV11-3	CASSILLAGEYDEQFF	TGTGCCAGCAGCATCTTACTAGCGGGAGAGTATGATGAGCAGTTCTTC
few	TRBJ1-1	.	TRBV11-3	CASSPRLVSGRTVNTEAFF	TGTGCCAGCAGCCCAAGACTTGTAAGCGGACGGACCGTGAACACTGAAGCTTTCTTT
.	TRBJ2-5	TRBD2	TRBV6-1	CASSSRTSGGVGETQYF	TGTGCCAGCAGTTCCAGGACTAGCGGGGGGGTAGGTGAGACCCAGTACTTC
.	TRBJ1-5	.	TRBV7-2	CASSLVRSGANYEHF	TGTGCCAGCAGCTTAGTTAGGAGCGGGGCAAACTACGAGCATTTT
.	TRBJ1-1	TRBD1	TRBV12-3/TRBV12-4	CASSLPGTGLRTEAFF	TGTGCCAGCAGTCTCCCAGGGACAGGGCTTCGGACTGAAGCTTTCTTT
few	TRBJ2-5	TRBD2	TRBV11-2	CASSLLAGGQQTQYF	TGTGCCAGCAGCTTATTAGCGGGAGGGCAGCAGACCCAGTACTTC
many	TRBJ1-1	.	TRBV12-3/TRBV12-4	CASSFHREGTEAFF	TGTGCCAGCAGTTTCCACAGGGAAGGAACTGAAGCTTTCTTT
few	TRBJ2-7	.	TRBV9	CASSVGQGWAYEQYF	TGTGCCAGCAGCGTAGGGCAGGGATGGGCCTACGAGCAGTACTTC
many	TRBJ1-1	.	TRBV7-3	CASSLTFRTEAFF	TGTGCCAGCAGCCTGACGTTTCGCACTGAAGCTTTCTTT
many	TRBJ1-2	TRBD1	TRBV2	CASRPGTGPNYGYTF	TGTGCCAGCAGACCCGGGACAGGACCTAACTATGGCTACACCTTC
.	TRBJ2-7	.	TRBV29-1	CSFDYYEQYF	TGCAGCTTTGACTACTACGAGCAGTACTTC
many	TRBJ2-2	.	TRBV29-1	CSVEPPNTGELFF	TGCAGCGTTGAACCGCCTAACACCGGGGAGCTGTTTTTT
.	TRBJ2-1	.	TRBV7-9	CAIELDSSIEQFF	TGTGCCATCGAGCTGGACTCTTCAATTGAGCAGTTCTTC
.	TRBJ2-1	.	TRBV7-9	CASNHLGGNEQFF	TGTGCCAGCAACCACCTTGGGGGTAATGAGCAGTTCTTC
.	TRBJ1-2	.	TRBV7-2	CASSLARGQRNYGYTF	TGTGCCAGCAGCTTAGCCCGGGGACAACGAAACTATGGCTACACCTTC
many	TRBJ2-2	TRBD1	TRBV7-3	CASSPGGGTSQRRELFF	TGTGCCAGCAGTCCAGGGGGCGGGACGTCCCAGCGCCGGGAGCTGTTTTTT
few	TRBJ2-7	TRBD1	TRBV20-1	CSAPGQGASEQYF	TGCAGTGCTCCGGGACAGGGGGCTTCCGAGCAGTACTTC
many	TRBJ1-1	.	TRBV7-2	CASSRTTPEAFF	TGTGCCAGCAGCAGAACAACTCCTGAAGCTTTCTTT
.	TRBJ2-7	.	TRBV7-2	CASRGGDYEQYF	TGTGCCAGCAGAGGGGGGGACTACGAGCAGTACTTC
many	TRBJ1-2	.	TRBV6-5	CASSLKGPHINYGYTF	TGTGCCAGCAGTCTTAAGGGGCCCCACATTAACTATGGCTACACCTTC